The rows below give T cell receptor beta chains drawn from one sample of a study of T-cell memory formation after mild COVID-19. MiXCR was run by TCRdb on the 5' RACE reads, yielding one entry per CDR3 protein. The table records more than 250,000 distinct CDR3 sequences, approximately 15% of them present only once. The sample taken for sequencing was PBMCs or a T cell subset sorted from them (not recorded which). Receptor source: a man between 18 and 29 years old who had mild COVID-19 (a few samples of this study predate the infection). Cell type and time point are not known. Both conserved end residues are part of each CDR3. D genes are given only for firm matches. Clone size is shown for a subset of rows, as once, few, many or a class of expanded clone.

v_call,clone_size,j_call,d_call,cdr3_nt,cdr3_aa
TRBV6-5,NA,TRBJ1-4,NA,TGTGCCAGCAGTCTCGGGACTTTTGAAAAACTGTTTTTT,CASSLGTFEKLFF
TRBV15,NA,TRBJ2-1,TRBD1,TGTGCCACCAGCAGAGATAGGGGGCGAGCCAATGAGCAGTTCTTC,CATSRDRGRANEQFF
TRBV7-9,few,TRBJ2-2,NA,TGTGCCAGCAGCTCCCGACAGACAGGGGAGCTGTTTTTT,CASSSRQTGELFF
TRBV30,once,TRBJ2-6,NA,TGTGCCTGGAGACCCGCGGGTCCCGGGGCCAACGTCCTGACTTTC,CAWRPAGPGANVLTF
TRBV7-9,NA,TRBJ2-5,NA,TGTGCCAGCAGCTTTTTGCAATACCAAGAGACCCAGTACTTC,CASSFLQYQETQYF
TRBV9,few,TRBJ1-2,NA,TGTGCCAGCAGCGTAGCTCCGAGGGCCGGTGCCTATGGCTACACCTTC,CASSVAPRAGAYGYTF
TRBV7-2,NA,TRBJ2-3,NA,TGTGCCAGCAGCTTTGTGGTCAGACGGGGCACAGATACGCAGTATTTT,CASSFVVRRGTDTQYF
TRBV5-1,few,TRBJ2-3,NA,TGCGCCAGCAGCTTGGACTTTTCCACAGATACGCAGTATTTT,CASSLDFSTDTQYF
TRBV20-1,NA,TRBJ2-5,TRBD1,TGCAGTGCCAGGACAGGGGGTGAGACCCAGTACTTC,CSARTGGETQYF
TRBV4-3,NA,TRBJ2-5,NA,TGCGCCAGCAGCCTCGGAGGGGACGAGACCCAGTACTTC,CASSLGGDETQYF
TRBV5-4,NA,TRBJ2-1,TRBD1,TGTGCCAGCAGACAGGGGATGGACAATGAGCAGTTCTTC,CASRQGMDNEQFF
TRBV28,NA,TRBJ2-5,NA,TGTGCCAGCAGTCCAGGACGAGCGAAGACCCAGTACTTC,CASSPGRAKTQYF
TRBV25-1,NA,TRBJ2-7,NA,TGTGCCAGCAGTGAATTCCATCCGGGGGAAGGGGCCTACGAGCAGTACTTC,CASSEFHPGEGAYEQYF
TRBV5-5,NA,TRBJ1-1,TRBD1,TGTGCCAGCAGTAGAACCGGGACAGTGAACACTGAAGCTTTCTTT,CASSRTGTVNTEAFF
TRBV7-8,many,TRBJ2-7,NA,TGTGCCAGCAGCTTAGGTCGTATCGAGCAGTACTTC,CASSLGRIEQYF
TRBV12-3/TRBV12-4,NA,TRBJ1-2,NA,TGTGCCAGCAGTTTATGGGGAGATGATGGCTACACCTTC,CASSLWGDDGYTF
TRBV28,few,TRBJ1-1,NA,TGTGCCAGCAGTTTGGGGCACCTCGAAGCTTTCTTT,CASSLGHLEAFF
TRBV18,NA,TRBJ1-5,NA,TGTGCCAGCTCCACCGCTGGACACCACAATCAGCCCCAGCATTTT,CASSTAGHHNQPQHF
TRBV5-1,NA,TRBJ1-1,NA,TGCGCCAGCAGCGGACGGGAGAGGGTGAACACTGAAGCTTTCTTT,CASSGRERVNTEAFF
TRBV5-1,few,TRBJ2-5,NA,TGCGCCAGCAGCTTGGTCTCGGTCGGCAGGAAAGGATCAGAGACCCAGTACTTC,CASSLVSVGRKGSETQYF
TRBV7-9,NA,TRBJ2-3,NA,TGTGCCAGCAGCCGACCAGGCGGTACAGATACGCAGTATTTT,CASSRPGGTDTQYF
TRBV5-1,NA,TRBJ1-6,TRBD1,TGCGCCAGCAGCACCCGACAGGGATCTAATTCACCCCTCCACTTT,CASSTRQGSNSPLHF
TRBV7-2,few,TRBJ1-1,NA,TGTGCCAGCAGCTTAGGTGCCTCTAAGTTTGAAGCTTTCTTT,CASSLGASKFEAFF
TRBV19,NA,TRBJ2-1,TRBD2,TGTGCCAGTAGCCCTCACCTGGGGCGGGGGGGAGGCAATGAGCAGTTCTTC,CASSPHLGRGGGNEQFF
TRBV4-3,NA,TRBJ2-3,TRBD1,TGCGCCAGCAGCTCGGGACAGCCCTCTAGCACAGATACGCAGTATTTT,CASSSGQPSSTDTQYF
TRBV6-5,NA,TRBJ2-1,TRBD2,TGTGCCAGCAGCCGACTAGTTCGGGAGGGCAATGAGCAGTTCTTC,CASSRLVREGNEQFF
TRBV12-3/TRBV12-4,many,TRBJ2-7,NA,TGTGCCAGCAGTTTTGGAGGCGAGCAGTACTTC,CASSFGGEQYF
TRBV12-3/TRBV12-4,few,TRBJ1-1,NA,TGTGCCAGCAGTTTACAAATGAACACTGAAGCTTTCTTT,CASSLQMNTEAFF
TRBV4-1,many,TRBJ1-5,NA,TGCGCCAGCAGCCAAGATATGGGGAGCAATCAGCCCCAGCATTTT,CASSQDMGSNQPQHF
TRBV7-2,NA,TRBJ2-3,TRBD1,TGTGCCAGCAGCTTACAGGGGACAGGGGGCACAGATACGCAGTATTTT,CASSLQGTGGTDTQYF
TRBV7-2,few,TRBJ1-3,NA,TGTGCCAGCAGCTTAGGCATTGCTGGAAACACCATATATTTT,CASSLGIAGNTIYF
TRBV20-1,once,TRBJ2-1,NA,TGCAGTGCTACAAAAGCGGGTGCCGGGTACAATGAGCAGTTCTTC,CSATKAGAGYNEQFF
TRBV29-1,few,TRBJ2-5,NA,TGCAGCGTTGAAGGTGTCAAGGAGGATGTGGAGACCCAGTACTTC,CSVEGVKEDVETQYF
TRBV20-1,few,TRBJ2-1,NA,TGCAGTGCTACCCTAGGAAGGGACGAGCAGTTCTTC,CSATLGRDEQFF
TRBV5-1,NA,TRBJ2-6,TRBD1,TGCGCCAGCAGCTCCCGGGACAGGGGATCTGGGGCCAACGTCCTGACTTTC,CASSSRDRGSGANVLTF
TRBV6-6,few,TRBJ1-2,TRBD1,TGTGCCAGCAGTTACTTACAGGGGGCAGGTTATGGCTACACCTTC,CASSYLQGAGYGYTF
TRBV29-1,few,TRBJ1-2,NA,TGCAGCGTGGCCGGGCTCGGAGGGGTCGGCTACACCTTC,CSVAGLGGVGYTF
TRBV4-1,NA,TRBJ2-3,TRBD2,TGCGCCAGCAGCCAAGGGCCTAGCGGGGGGGCCGGGGATACGCAGTATTTT,CASSQGPSGGAGDTQYF
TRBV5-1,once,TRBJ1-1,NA,TGCGCCAGCAGCCTTTCCCCCGGGGCAGCGAACACTGAAGCTTTCTTT,CASSLSPGAANTEAFF
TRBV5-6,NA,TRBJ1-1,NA,TGTGCCAGCAGGGGGACACGGGTTACTGAAGCTTTCTTT,CASRGTRVTEAFF